This T cell receptor (beta chain) appears in the sequencing data of a study of OX40 agonist ivuxolimab in advanced cancers. Across the whole study: About 44% of patients had received prior checkpoint inhibitor therapy. Study findings and constraints: In the 0.1-3.0 mg/kg groups, partial responders showed among the lowest expansion. No determination was made of the antigen specificity of the expanded peripheral T cells.

Blood got drawn at baseline, again on cycle 4 day 1, and then on cycle 7 day 1. TCRdb's copy holds only in-frame clones and misses some; the assay was immunoSEQ multiplex PCR. The sample shows 37,000 or so clones, around four fifths of them seen only once. The ends were cut back, 4 bases at V and 5 bases at J, with 12 bases in the middle. This CDR3 contains 13 residues. Germline loops: CDR1 SGHTS, CDR2 YDEGEE. This clone turned up a few times. Its target is unknown. The sample consisted of CD4+ or CD8+ T cells sorted from blood, taken in a trial of the OX40 agonist ivuxolimab. The rearrangement links TRBV5-8 to TRBJ1-2; weak D call: TRBD1 (5 bases). The receptor was isolated from an adult with an advanced solid tumor such as melanoma, head and neck, liver or kidney cancer. For the CDR3, the DNA is TGTGCCAGCAGCCGGAGGGGAAATTATGGCTACACCTTC. This gives the protein CASSRRGNYGYTF.